This T cell receptor (beta chain) derives from a study of blood T cell repertoires in COVID-19. Study context: COVID-19 samples from acute and convalescent phases originated in the United States, Italy and Spain. Sources were T cells, B-cell-depleted T cells, or PBMCs; the material itself was cDNA or gDNA.

V lost 3 bases to trimming and J lost 0 bases, with 11 bases between them. The CDR3 consists of 15 residues. CDR1 and CDR2 from the germline V gene are LGHNT and FRNRAP. This clone was seen once. TCRdb's table, derived via immunoSEQ multiplex PCR, lists solely in-frame clones and lacks some. The table includes 400,000 or so clones, roughly 87% detected once. Sequencing used PBMCs or T cells enriched from blood (not recorded which). This clonotype was obtained from a man in his late teens or twenties who had recovered from COVID-19. The chain links TRBV12-5 to TRBJ1-1; no definite D call. CDR3 protein: CASGFGVSLNTEAFF. CDR3 coding DNA: TGTGCTAGTGGTTTCGGGGTTTCCTTGAACACTGAAGCTTTCTTT.